The table lists the clone carrying this TCR beta chain with a few counts. In the authors' workflow: For nucleated cells, counts were estimated from reference gene primer amplification. Measured with immunoSEQ multiplex PCR; TCRdb has only the in-frame clones, and not every one. From that table come the V and J calls and clone size; the DNA was used to work out D and trimming. Counted here are fewer than 100,000 clones, more than 70% occurring once; the ten biggest clones make up about 24%. V gave up 1 base and J gave up 0 bases, with 11 bases separating them. CDR1 and CDR2 from the germline V gene are SGHRS and YFSETQ. The CDR3 has 16 amino acids. The data were taken from a study of blood T cell repertoires in COVID-19. Background on the study: The United States, Italy and Spain provided the acute and convalescent COVID-19 samples. PBMCs, B-cell-depleted T cells, or T cells provided the cDNA or gDNA that made up the material.

The sequence derives from a man in his 70s with acute or convalescent COVID-19. Sequenced sample: peripheral blood. V gene TRBV5-1 combines with J gene TRBJ1-3; D might be TRBD1 (5 bases). The CDR3 DNA reads TGCGCCAGCAGCTTGTCTGGGACTTTCTCTGGAAACACCATATATTTT. It codes for CASSLSGTFSGNTIYF.